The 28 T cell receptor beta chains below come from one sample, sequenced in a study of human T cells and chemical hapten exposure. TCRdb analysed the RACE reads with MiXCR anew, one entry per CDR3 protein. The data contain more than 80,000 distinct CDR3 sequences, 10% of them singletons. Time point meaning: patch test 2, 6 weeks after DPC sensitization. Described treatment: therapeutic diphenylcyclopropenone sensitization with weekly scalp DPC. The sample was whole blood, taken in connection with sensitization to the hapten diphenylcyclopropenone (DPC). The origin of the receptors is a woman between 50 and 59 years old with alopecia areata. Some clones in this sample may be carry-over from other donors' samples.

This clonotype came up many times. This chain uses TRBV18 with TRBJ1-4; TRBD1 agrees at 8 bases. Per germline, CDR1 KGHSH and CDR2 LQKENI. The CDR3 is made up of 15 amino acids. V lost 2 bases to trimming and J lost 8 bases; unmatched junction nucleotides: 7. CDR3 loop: CASSPTGQGSEKLFF. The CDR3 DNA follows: TGTGCCAGCTCACCAACCGGACAGGGTAGCGAAAAACTGTTTTTT. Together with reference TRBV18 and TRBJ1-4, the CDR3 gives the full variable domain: NAGVMQNPRHLVRRRGQEARLRCSPMKGHSHVYWYRQLPEEGLKFMVYLQKENIIDESGMPKERFSAEFPKEGPSILRIQQVVRGDSAAYFCASSPTGQGSEKLFFGSGTQLSVL.

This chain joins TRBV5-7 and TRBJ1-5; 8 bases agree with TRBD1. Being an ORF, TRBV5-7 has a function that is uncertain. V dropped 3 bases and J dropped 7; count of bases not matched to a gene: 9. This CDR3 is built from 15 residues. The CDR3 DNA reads TGTGCCAGCAGCTATGGGACAGGTGGGAGCCAGCCCCAGCATTTT. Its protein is CASSYGTGGSQPQHF.

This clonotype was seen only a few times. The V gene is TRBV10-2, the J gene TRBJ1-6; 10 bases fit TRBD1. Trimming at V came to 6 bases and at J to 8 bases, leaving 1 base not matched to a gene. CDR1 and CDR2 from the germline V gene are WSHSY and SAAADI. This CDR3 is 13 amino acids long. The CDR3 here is CASRGQGDSPLHF. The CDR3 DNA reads TGCGCCAGCAGAGGACAGGGGGATTCACCCCTCCACTTT.

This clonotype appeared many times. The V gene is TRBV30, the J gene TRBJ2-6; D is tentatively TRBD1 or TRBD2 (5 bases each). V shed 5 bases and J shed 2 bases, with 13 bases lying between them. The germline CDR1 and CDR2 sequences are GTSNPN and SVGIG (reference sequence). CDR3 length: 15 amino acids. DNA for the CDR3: TGTGCCTGGGCGGGCCCAGGGACTGGGGCCAACGTCCTGACTTTC. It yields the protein CAWAGPGTGANVLTF.

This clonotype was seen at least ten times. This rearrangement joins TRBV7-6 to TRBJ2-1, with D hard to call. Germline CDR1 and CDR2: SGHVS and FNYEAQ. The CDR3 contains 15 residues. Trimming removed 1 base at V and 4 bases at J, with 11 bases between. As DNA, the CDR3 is TGTGCCAGCAGCTTAGTAGGTACTGATTACAATGAGCAGTTCTTC. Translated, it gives CASSLVGTDYNEQFF. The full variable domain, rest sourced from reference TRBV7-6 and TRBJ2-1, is GAGVSQSPRYKVTKRGQDVALRCDPISGHVSLYWYRQALGQGPEFLTYFNYEAQQDKSGLPNDRFSAERPEGSISTLTIQRTEQRDSAMYRCASSLVGTDYNEQFFGPGTRLTVL.

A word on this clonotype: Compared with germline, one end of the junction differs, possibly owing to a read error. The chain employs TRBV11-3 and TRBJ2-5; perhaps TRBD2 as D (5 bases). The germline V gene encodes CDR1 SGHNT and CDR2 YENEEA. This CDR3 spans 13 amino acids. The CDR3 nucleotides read TGTGCCAGCAGCTTGGACTCCCAAGGGACCCAGTACTTC. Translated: CASSLDSQGTQYF.

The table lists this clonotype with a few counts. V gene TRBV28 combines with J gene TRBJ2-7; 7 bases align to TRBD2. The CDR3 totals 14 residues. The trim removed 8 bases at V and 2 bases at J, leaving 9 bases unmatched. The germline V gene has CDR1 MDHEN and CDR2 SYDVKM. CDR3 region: CASGRASGTYEQYF. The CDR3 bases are TGTGCCAGCGGGAGGGCTAGCGGAACCTACGAGCAGTACTTC.

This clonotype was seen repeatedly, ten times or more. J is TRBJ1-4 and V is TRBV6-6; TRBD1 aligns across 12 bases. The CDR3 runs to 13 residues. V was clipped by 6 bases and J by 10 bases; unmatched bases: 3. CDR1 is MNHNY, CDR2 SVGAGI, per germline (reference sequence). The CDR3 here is CASRGQGAGKLFF. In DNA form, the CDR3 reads TGTGCCAGCAGGGGACAGGGGGCAGGAAAACTGTTTTTT.

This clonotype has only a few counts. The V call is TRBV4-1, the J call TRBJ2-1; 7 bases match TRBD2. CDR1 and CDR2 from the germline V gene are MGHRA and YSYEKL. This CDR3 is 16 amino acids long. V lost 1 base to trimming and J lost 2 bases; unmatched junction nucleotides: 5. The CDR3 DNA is TGCGCCAGCAGCCAAGCCGCCCTAGCGGCCTACAATGAGCAGTTCTTC. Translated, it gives CASSQAALAAYNEQFF.

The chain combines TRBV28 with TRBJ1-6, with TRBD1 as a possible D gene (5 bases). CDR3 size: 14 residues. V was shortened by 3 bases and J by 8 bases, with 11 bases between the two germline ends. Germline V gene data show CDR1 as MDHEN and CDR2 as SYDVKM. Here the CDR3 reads CASSLGVKDSPLHF. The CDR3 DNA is TGTGCCAGCAGTTTGGGGGTCAAGGATTCACCCCTCCACTTT.

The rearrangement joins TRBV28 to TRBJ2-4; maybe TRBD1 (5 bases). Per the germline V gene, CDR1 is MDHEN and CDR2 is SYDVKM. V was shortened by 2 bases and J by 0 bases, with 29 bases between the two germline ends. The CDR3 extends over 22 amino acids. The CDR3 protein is CASSLPTTDGGPEDIAKNIQYF. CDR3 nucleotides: TGTGCCAGCAGTTTACCCACGACAGATGGTGGGCCGGAAGATATAGCCAAAAACATTCAGTACTTC.

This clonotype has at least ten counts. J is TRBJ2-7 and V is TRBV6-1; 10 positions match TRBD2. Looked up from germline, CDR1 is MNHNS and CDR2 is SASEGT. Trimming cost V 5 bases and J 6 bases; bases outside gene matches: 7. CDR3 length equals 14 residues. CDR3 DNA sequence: TGTGCCAGCAGTCTTAGCGGGAGGTATGGCGAGCAGTACTTC. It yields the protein CASSLSGRYGEQYF.

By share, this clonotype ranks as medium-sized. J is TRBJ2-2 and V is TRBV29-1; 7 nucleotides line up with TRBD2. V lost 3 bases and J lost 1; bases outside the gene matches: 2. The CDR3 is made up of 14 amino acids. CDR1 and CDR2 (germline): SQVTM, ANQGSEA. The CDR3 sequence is CSVDVAGNTGELFF. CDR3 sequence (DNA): TGCAGCGTTGACGTAGCGGGGAACACCGGGGAGCTGTTTTTT.

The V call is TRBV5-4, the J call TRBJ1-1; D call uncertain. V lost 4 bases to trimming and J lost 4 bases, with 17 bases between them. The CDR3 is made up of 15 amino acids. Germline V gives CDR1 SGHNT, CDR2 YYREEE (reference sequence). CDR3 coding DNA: TGTGCCAGCAGCCCGGGGATTATCGGCGGCACTGAAGCTTTCTTT. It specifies CASSPGIIGGTEAFF.

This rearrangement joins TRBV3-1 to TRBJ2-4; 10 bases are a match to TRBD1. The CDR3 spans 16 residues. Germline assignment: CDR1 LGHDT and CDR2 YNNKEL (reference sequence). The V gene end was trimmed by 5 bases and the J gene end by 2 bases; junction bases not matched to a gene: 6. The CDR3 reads CASSFRDRGSKNIQYF. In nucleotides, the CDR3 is TGTGCCAGCAGCTTCCGGGACAGGGGTTCCAAAAACATTCAGTACTTC.

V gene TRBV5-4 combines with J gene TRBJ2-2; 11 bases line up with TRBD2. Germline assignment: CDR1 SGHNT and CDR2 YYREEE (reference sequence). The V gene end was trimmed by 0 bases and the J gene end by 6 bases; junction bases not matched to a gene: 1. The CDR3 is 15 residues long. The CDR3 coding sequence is TGTGCCAGCAGCTTGGAACTAGCGGGAGCCGGGGAGCTGTTTTTT. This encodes CASSLELAGAGELFF.

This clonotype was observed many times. The CDR3: CAARRFGNSPLHF. For the CDR3, the DNA is TGTGCCGCCCGAAGGTTTGGGAATTCACCCCTCCACTTT. V gene TRBV6-1 combines with J gene TRBJ1-6, with D hard to call. Between the trimmed V and J ends, which lost 11 bases and 7 bases, there was a span of 15 bases. This CDR3 is built from 13 residues. Germline values: CDR1 MNHNS, CDR2 SASEGT.

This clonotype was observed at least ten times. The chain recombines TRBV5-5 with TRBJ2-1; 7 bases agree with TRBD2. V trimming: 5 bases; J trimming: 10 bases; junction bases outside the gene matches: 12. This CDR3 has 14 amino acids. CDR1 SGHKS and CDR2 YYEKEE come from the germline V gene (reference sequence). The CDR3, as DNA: TGTGCCAGCAGGGGAGTCGCGGGAGCGCAGGAGCAGTTCTTC. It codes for CASRGVAGAQEQFF.

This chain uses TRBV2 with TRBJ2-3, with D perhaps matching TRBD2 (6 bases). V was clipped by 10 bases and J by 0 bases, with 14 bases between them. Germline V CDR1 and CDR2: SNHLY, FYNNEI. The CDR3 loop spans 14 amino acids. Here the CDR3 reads CAITGRSSTDTQYF. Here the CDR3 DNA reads TGTGCCATTACCGGGAGATCTAGCACAGATACGCAGTATTTT.

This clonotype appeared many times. CDR3 sequence reads: CAIRRGDTEAFF. DNA of the CDR3: TGTGCCATCAGGCGCGGGGACACTGAAGCTTTCTTT. The chain couples TRBV10-3 to TRBJ1-1, with D hard to call. This CDR3 contains 12 residues. The germline gives CDR1 ENHRY, CDR2 SYGVKD. V lost 6 bases, J lost 3 bases, and 8 bases lay in between.

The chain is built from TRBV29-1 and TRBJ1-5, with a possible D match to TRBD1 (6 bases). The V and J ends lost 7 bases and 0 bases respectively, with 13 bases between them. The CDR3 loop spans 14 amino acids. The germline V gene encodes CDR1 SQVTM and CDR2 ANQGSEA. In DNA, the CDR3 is TGCAGCGGATCCGACAGGAGTAGCAATCAGCCCCAGCATTTT. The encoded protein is CSGSDRSSNQPQHF.

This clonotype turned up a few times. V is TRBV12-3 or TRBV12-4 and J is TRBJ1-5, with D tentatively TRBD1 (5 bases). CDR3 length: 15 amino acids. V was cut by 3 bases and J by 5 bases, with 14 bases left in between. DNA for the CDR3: TGTGCCAGCAGTTTCACTCACGACAGCGATCAGCCCCAGCATTTT. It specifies CASSFTHDSDQPQHF.

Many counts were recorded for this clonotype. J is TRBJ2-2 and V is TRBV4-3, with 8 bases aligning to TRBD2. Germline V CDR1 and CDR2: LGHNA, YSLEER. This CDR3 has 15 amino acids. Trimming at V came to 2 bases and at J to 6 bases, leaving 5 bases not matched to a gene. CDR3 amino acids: CASSQPGGLSGELFF. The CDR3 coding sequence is TGCGCCAGCAGCCAACCGGGAGGGTTGTCCGGGGAGCTGTTTTTT.

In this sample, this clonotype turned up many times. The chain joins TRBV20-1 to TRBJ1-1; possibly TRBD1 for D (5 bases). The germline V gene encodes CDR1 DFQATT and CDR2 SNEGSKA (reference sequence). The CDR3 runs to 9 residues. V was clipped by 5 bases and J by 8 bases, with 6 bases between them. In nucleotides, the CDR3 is TGCAGTGCTGGGGACGAAGCTTTCTTT. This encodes CSAGDEAFF.

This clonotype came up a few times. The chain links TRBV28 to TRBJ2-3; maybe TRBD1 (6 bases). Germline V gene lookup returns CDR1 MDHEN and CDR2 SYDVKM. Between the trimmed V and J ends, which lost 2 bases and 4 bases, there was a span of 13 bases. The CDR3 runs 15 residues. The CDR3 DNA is TGTGCCAGCAGTTTACCCCAGGGGAAGGCAGATACGCAGTATTTT. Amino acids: CASSLPQGKADTQYF.

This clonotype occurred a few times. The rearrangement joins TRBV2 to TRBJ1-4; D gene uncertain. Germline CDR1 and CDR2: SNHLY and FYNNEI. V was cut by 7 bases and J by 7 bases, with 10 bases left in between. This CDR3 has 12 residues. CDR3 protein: CASNRLSEKLFF. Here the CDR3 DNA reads TGTGCCAGCAACAGACTTAGTGAAAAACTGTTTTTT.

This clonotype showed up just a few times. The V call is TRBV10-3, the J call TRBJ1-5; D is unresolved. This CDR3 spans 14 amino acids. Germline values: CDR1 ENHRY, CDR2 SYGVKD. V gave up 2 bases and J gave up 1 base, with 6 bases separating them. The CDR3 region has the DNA TGTGCCATCAGTGAGGGCCGAAGCAATCAGCCCCAGCATTTT. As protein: CAISEGRSNQPQHF.

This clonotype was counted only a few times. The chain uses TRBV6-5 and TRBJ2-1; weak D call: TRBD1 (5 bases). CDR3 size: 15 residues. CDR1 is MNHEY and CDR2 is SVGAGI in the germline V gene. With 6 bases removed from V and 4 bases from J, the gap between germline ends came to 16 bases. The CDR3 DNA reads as TGTGCCAGCAGCCTCGTTGGGGCTGAGTACAATGAGCAGTTCTTC. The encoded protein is CASSLVGAEYNEQFF.